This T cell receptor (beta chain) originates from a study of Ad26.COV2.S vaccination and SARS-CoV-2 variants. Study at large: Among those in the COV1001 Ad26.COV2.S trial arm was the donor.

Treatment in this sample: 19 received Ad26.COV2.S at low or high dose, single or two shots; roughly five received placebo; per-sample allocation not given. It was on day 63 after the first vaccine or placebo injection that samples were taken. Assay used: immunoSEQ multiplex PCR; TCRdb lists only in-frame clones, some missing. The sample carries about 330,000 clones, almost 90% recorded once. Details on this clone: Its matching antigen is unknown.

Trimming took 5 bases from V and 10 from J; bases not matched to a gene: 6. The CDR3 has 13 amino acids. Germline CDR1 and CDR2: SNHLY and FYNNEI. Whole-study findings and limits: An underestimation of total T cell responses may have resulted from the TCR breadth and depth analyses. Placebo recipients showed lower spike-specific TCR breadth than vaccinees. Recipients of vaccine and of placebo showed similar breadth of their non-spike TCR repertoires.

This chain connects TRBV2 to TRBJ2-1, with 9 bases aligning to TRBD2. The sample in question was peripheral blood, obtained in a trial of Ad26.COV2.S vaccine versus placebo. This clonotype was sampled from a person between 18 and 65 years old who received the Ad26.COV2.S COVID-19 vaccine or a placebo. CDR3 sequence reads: CASSRREGREQFF. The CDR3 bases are TGTGCCAGCAGTAGGCGGGAGGGCAGGGAGCAGTTCTTC.